This T cell receptor (beta chain) derives from a study of spatial heterogeneity in lung cancer. Study outcomes and limitations: Mutation tallies in tumors tracked expanded intratumoral alpha and beta TCR counts.

TCRdb ran MiXCR on the 5' RACE reads and lists one entry per CDR3 protein. The data show around 19,000 distinct CDR3 sequences, around 6.5% seen once. Time point meaning: sample taken at primary tumor resection. Whole RNA obtained from tumor, nontumor lung or frozen PBMC underwent sequencing without sorting. Concerning this clonotype: Its specificity is not known.

The germline V gene has CDR1 SGHVS and CDR2 FNYEAQ. Trimming removed 9 bases from V and 0 bases from J, with 15 bases in between. The length of the CDR3 is 14 residues. The J gene is TRBJ2-7, the V gene TRBV7-6; maybe TRBD2 (5 bases). The origin of this receptor is a female donor with early-stage non-small cell lung cancer. The sequences come from lung tumor tissue, collected at surgery. The DNA for the CDR3 is TGTGCCAGTTCCCAGTTTGCGGGCTCCTACGAGCAGTACTTC. Its protein product is CASSQFAGSYEQYF.